This note documents a single T cell receptor (beta chain) sequence. This table comes from immunoSEQ multiplex PCR, and its TCRdb copy is limited to in-frame clones, with some not included. The table includes hundreds of thousands of clones, 80% to 90% detected once. The V gene lost 5 bases and the J gene lost 6 bases, with 16 bases spanning the gap. Germline CDR1 is SGHTA and CDR2 is FQGNSA. The CDR3 covers 14 residues. This record belongs to a study of blood T cell repertoires in COVID-19. The V and J genes are TRBV7-2 and TRBJ1-2; possible D gene TRBD1, 5 bases. Sequenced material: peripheral blood. This receptor was identified in a woman in her forties or fifties who had recovered from COVID-19. CDR3 loop: CASSPDQGSNGYTF. CDR3 in DNA: TGTGCCAGCAGCCCAGACCAGGGATCGAATGGCTACACCTTC.